Here is one T cell receptor (beta chain) with its context. Its antigen is currently unknown. Via MiXCR, TCRdb re-called the reads, giving one row per CDR3 protein. This sample has fewer than 900,000 distinct CDR3 sequences, with under 35% found just once. This entry comes from a study of T cell repertoires in cytomegalovirus infection. Trimming took 3 bases from V and 6 from J, leaving 14 bases between them. CDR1 and CDR2 from the germline V gene are LNHDA and SQIVND (reference sequence). This CDR3 has 14 residues. The chain recombines TRBV19 with TRBJ1-1; D gene uncertain. The TCR comes from a human donor in good health (CMV status not recorded). Some clones in this sample may be carry-over from other donors' samples. Sequenced material: cultured CD8+ T cells from PBMCs, taken from culture after CMV antigen stimulation. In DNA, the CDR3 is TGTGCCAGTAGTATCGACTCGGGGAGGGCTGAAGCTTTCTTT. Translation gives CASSIDSGRAEAFF. Using reference TRBV19 and TRBJ1-1 for the parts outside the CDR3, the full variable domain is DGGITQSPKYLFRKEGQNVTLSCEQNLNHDAMYWYRQDPGQGLRLIYYSQIVNDFQKGDIAEGYSVSREKKESFPLTVTSAQKNPTAFYLCASSIDSGRAEAFFGQGTRLTVV.